A selection of T cell receptor beta chains follows, all from one sample in a study of cytomegalovirus exposure and HLA in healthy donors. Only in-frame clones appear in the TCRdb table, and some are missing; sequencing was by immunoSEQ multiplex PCR. The data contain about 120,000 clones, roughly 65% of them singletons. The specimen sequenced was PBMCs. Receptors were obtained from a man aged 40-50 years in good health and CMV-seropositive. Both conserved end residues are part of each CDR3.

cdr3_aa j_call v_call
CASSDSGTSGGGNEQFF TRBJ2-1 TRBV6-4
CARSLKGQVAYSNQPQHF TRBJ1-5 TRBV5-3
CAWERPGTEAFF TRBJ1-1 TRBV30
CASGGQDGEAFF TRBJ1-1 TRBV6-5
CASSQVSTSGSEQFF TRBJ2-1 TRBV23-1
CASSLAEFEAFF TRBJ1-1 TRBV7-9
CASSLGDRQNQPQHF TRBJ1-5 TRBV7-9
CASRDGTGGEETQYF TRBJ2-5 TRBV6-6
CASSFLWGQGNYGYTF TRBJ1-2 TRBV7-2
CASRERAGRYRSNQPQHF TRBJ1-5 TRBV6-1
CASSYPGTVNYGYTF TRBJ1-2 TRBV5-6
CASTDIRGRDEKLFF TRBJ1-4 TRBV18
CASSHDSNQPQHF TRBJ1-5 TRBV7-9
CASRNQGSLGNTEAFF TRBJ1-1 TRBV5-5
CASSRNVAGLDTGELFF TRBJ2-2 TRBV4-2
CASTPFAGREQYF TRBJ2-7 TRBV6-1
CSVDRGGGRGYTF TRBJ1-2 TRBV29-1
CASSYRQWYEQYF TRBJ2-7 TRBV6-6